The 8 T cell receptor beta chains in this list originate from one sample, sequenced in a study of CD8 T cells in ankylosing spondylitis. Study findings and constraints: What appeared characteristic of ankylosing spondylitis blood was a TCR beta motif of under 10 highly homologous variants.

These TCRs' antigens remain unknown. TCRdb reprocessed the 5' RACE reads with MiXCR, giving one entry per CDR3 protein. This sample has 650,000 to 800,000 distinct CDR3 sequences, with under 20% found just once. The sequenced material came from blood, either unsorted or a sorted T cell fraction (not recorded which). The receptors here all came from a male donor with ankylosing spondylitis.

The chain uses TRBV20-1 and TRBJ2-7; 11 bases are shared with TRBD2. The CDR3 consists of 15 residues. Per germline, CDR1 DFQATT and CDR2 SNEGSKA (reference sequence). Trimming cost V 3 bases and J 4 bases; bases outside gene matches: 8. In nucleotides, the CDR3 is TGCAGTGCTAGTAGTCGCCTAGCGGGGGGATACGAGCAGTACTTC. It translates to CSASSRLAGGYEQYF.

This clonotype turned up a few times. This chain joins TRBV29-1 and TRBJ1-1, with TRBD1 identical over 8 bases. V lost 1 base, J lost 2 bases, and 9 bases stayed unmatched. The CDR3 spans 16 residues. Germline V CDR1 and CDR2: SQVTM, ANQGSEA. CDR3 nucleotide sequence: TGCAGCGTTGAAGTGGGCCGGACAGGGAGAAACACTGAAGCTTTCTTT. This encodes CSVEVGRTGRNTEAFF.

CDR3: CASTLFPSGVQSQETQYF. DNA of the CDR3: TGTGCCAGCACTCTTTTTCCTAGCGGGGTACAATCCCAAGAGACCCAGTACTTC. The V gene is TRBV28, the J gene TRBJ2-5, with TRBD2 identical over 9 bases. The V segment lost 7 bases and the J segment 1 base; nucleotides outside the gene matches: 16. The CDR3 has 18 amino acids. Germline lookup yields CDR1 MDHEN and CDR2 SYDVKM.

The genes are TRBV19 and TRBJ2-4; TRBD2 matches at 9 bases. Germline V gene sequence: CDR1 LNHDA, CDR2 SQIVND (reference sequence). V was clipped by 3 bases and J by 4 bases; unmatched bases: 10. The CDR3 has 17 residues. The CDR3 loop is CASSIQTSGGHKNIQYF. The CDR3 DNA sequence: TGTGCCAGTAGTATCCAGACTAGCGGAGGTCATAAAAACATTCAGTACTTC.

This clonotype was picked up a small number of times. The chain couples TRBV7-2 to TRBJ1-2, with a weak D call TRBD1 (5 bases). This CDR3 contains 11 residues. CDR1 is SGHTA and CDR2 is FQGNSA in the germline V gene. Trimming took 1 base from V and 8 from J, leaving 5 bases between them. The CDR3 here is CASSLDRGYTF. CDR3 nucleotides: TGTGCCAGCAGCTTAGACAGGGGCTACACCTTC.

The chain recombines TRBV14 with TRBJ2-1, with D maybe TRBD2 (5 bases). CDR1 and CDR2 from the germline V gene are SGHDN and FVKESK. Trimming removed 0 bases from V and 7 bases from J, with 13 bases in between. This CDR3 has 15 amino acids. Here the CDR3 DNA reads TGTGCCAGCAGCCAAGAACTAGTTTTGAATAATGAGCAGTTCTTC. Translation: CASSQELVLNNEQFF.

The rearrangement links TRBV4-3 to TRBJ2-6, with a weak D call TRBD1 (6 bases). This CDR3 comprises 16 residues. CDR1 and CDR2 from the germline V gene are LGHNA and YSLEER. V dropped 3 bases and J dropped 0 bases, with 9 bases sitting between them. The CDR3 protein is CASSHQGGSGANVLTF. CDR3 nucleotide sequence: TGCGCCAGCAGCCATCAAGGGGGCTCTGGGGCCAACGTCCTGACTTTC.

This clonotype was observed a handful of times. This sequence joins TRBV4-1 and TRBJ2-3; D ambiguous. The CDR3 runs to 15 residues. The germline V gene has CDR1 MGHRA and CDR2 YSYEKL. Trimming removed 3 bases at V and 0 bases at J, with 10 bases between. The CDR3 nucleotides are TGCGCCAGCAGCCAGGGTCTCACTAGCACAGATACGCAGTATTTT. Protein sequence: CASSQGLTSTDTQYF.